The rows below give T cell receptor beta chains drawn from one sample of a study of blood T cell repertoires in COVID-19. Sequencing used immunoSEQ multiplex PCR; TCRdb keeps in-frame clones, though not all of them. The sample records about 150,000 clones, 80% being singletons. The source material was peripheral blood. All receptors derive from a woman between 45 and 60 years old with acute or convalescent COVID-19. Both conserved end residues are part of each CDR3. A D gene is named only where the DNA matches it firmly. The size entry is marked missing in some rows and otherwise reads once, few, many or a size class.

clone_size j_call v_call d_call cdr3_nt cdr3_aa
- TRBJ2-1 TRBV6-5 - TGTGCCAGCACGGGGTATAATAGTGGTGAGCAGTTCTTC CASTGYNSGEQFF
- TRBJ1-2 TRBV6-6 TRBD1 TGTGCCAGCAGAGCCGGGACAGGGGGGAGCTATGGCTACACCTTC CASRAGTGGSYGYTF
- TRBJ2-2 TRBV10-1 TRBD2 TGCGCCAGCAGTGGCGTAGCGGGGGTCCTAAGACCTACCGGGGAGCTGTTTTTT CASSGVAGVLRPTGELFF
- TRBJ1-1 TRBV6-2/TRBV6-3 - TGTGCCAGCAGTTACACAGAAAACACTGAAGCTTTCTTT CASSYTENTEAFF
- TRBJ2-3 TRBV6-1 TRBD1 TGTGCCAGCAGTGAACGACAGGGATGGGACACAGATACGCAGTATTTT CASSERQGWDTDTQYF
- TRBJ1-3 TRBV6-5 - TGTGCCAGCAGTCCCCGGGGTGGCCACACCATATATTTT CASSPRGGHTIYF
few TRBJ1-2 TRBV19 TRBD1 TGTGCCAGTAGTAGAGGACAGGGGGCTGACTATGGCTACACCTTC CASSRGQGADYGYTF
- TRBJ2-1 TRBV9 - TGTGCCAGCAGCGTAGGGGGGGTCAATGAGCAGTTCTTC CASSVGGVNEQFF
- TRBJ2-1 TRBV30 - TGTGCCTGGTCGAGGGGGGGATCCTACAATGAGCAGTTCTTC CAWSRGGSYNEQFF
- TRBJ1-1 TRBV6-2/TRBV6-3 - TGTGCCAGCAGTTACGGGCGTCTCGCTTTCTTT CASSYGRLAFF
- TRBJ1-6 TRBV15 - TGTGCCACCAGCAGAGCGCGTTCGGGTTTCCTGGGAGCCCTCCACTTT CATSRARSGFLGALHF
medium-sized TRBJ1-5 TRBV2 - TGTGCCAGTACAACTCACCAGGGGATACCAAGCAATCAGCCCCAGCATTTT CASTTHQGIPSNQPQHF
- TRBJ1-1 TRBV6-4 - TGTGCCAGCCCGGGGACTGAAGCTTTCTTT CASPGTEAFF
- TRBJ2-1 TRBV4-1 TRBD1 TGCGCCAGCAGCCAAGATATGGGACAGTACAATGAGCAGTTCTTC CASSQDMGQYNEQFF
once TRBJ1-5 TRBV12-3/TRBV12-4 - TGTGCCAGCAGGAGGACAGACAATCAGCCCCAGCATTTT CASRRTDNQPQHF
- TRBJ2-3 TRBV5-1 TRBD1 TGCGCCAGCAGCCCCAGACAGGGTGGAATTCCCTCTAGCACAGATACGCAGTATTTT CASSPRQGGIPSSTDTQYF
- TRBJ2-1 TRBV11-2 - TGTGCCAGCAGCCCCCGGGTAGCACGAAATGAGCAGTTCTTC CASSPRVARNEQFF
- TRBJ1-2 TRBV5-5 - TGTGCCAGCAGCTTGGCTACCATGGAGGGCTCCTATGGCTACACCTTC CASSLATMEGSYGYTF
- TRBJ2-5 TRBV18 TRBD2 TGTGCCAGCTCACCACGAACTAGCGGGGAAGGAGAGACCCAGTACTTC CASSPRTSGEGETQYF
- TRBJ2-1 TRBV7-6 - TGTGCCAGCAGCCCTAGGCTGGACACCTTCTACAATGAGCAGTTCTTC CASSPRLDTFYNEQFF
once TRBJ2-1 TRBV5-1 TRBD2 TGCGCCAGCAGCGGTAGCGGGGGGTACAATGAGCAGTTCTTC CASSGSGGYNEQFF
- TRBJ2-5 TRBV13 TRBD2 TGTGCCAGCAGCGCCAGGACTAGCGGGGGGAGGCAAGAGACCCAGTACTTC CASSARTSGGRQETQYF
few TRBJ2-1 TRBV6-5 - TGTGCCAGCAGTTACCTCGATCGGGGGGCTAATGAGCAGTTCTTC CASSYLDRGANEQFF
- TRBJ2-3 TRBV24-1 TRBD2 TGTGCCACCCCCCGGACTAGCGGGGGGAAGAACTACACAGATACGCAGTATTTT CATPRTSGGKNYTDTQYF
- TRBJ2-1 TRBV19 - TGTGCCAGTAGTTTCCAGCGGATATCTCGGAATGAGCAGTTCTTC CASSFQRISRNEQFF
- TRBJ1-1 TRBV18 TRBD1 TGTGCCAGCTCACTAGGCGAACAGGGGAGGACTGAAGCTTTCTTT CASSLGEQGRTEAFF
once TRBJ1-4 TRBV6-5 - TGTGCCAGCAAGCGGAGCCCGAATGAAAAACTGTTTTTT CASKRSPNEKLFF
- TRBJ1-2 TRBV6-6 - TGTGCCAGCAGAGGCCGGGACAACGTGCGCTACACCTTC CASRGRDNVRYTF
- TRBJ2-7 TRBV13 TRBD2 TGTGCCAGCAAAAATAGCGGGGAATCTCTCGAGCAGTACTTC CASKNSGESLEQYF
- TRBJ2-1 TRBV7-8 TRBD2 TGTGCCAGCAGAACACTAGCGGGGGGCCCATACAATGAGCAGTTCTTC CASRTLAGGPYNEQFF
- TRBJ2-6 TRBV27 - TGTGCCAGCAAAGGGGTTGGGGCCAACGTCCTGACTTTC CASKGVGANVLTF
- TRBJ2-3 TRBV5-6 - TGTGCCAGCAGCCTGCTGACAGCTCCTGGCACAGATACGCAGTATTTT CASSLLTAPGTDTQYF
- TRBJ2-3 TRBV7-3 - TGTGCCAGCAGCGTAAACGGGGTGCATAACCGCCCAGATACGCAGTATTTT CASSVNGVHNRPDTQYF
- TRBJ2-3 TRBV7-2 TRBD2 TGTGCCAGCAGCTTAGGTAGCGGGGGGGCAGATACGCAGTATTTT CASSLGSGGADTQYF
- TRBJ2-5 TRBV20-1 - TGCAGTGCTATCAAAATGGAGACCCAGTACTTC CSAIKMETQYF
- TRBJ2-7 TRBV7-9 TRBD1 TGTGCCAGCAGCGGGGGACAGGGGGCGGCCTACGAGCAGTACTTC CASSGGQGAAYEQYF
- TRBJ2-5 TRBV12-3/TRBV12-4 - TGTGCCAGCAGTCTTACCCTTCGGGGGACCCAGTACTTC CASSLTLRGTQYF
once TRBJ2-5 TRBV6-5 - TGTGCCAGCAGTTACGTGGCAGGCCAAGAGACCCAGTACTTC CASSYVAGQETQYF
- TRBJ2-1 TRBV6-1 TRBD1 TGTGCCAGCAGTGAGCCTGGGACAGTACTTAATGAGCAGTTCTTC CASSEPGTVLNEQFF
- TRBJ1-5 TRBV7-3 - TGTGCCAGCAGACTCGAAATCAGACGGACAAGCAATCAGCCCCAGCATTTT CASRLEIRRTSNQPQHF
- TRBJ1-1 TRBV7-9 - TGTGCCAGCAGCCCTCGCGGGGGAGGCACTGAAGCTTTCTTT CASSPRGGGTEAFF
- TRBJ2-2 TRBV6-2/TRBV6-3 - TGTGCCAGCAGCCCATCGCTGGGGCCCGGGGAGCTGTTTTTT CASSPSLGPGELFF